These T cell receptor beta chains were read from a single sample in a study of T cells in tumors after PD-1 blockade. Sequenced by immunoSEQ multiplex PCR; TCRdb stores in-frame clones only, minus some. The top ten clones hold about 15% of a sample with fewer than 2,500 clones, roughly 69% of them seen once. The source material was tumor tissue, sampled before anti-PD-1 treatment. These TCRs come from a human donor with basal cell carcinoma. Each CDR3 is given with its conserved first and last residue. The order of the fields is clone size, J gene, V gene, D gene, CDR3 protein, CDR3 DNA. A D gene is named only where the DNA matches it firmly. Part of the rows lack a size; the others show once, few, many or a class for expanded clones.

. | TRBJ2-3 | TRBV27 | . | CASSFKPPYGTSTDTQYF | TGTGCCAGCAGTTTTAAGCCTCCGTACGGGACCAGCACAGATACGCAGTATTTT
once | TRBJ2-3 | TRBV7-9 | . | CASRAGTDTQYF | TGTGCCAGCAGGGCGGGCACAGATACGCAGTATTTT
. | TRBJ1-6 | TRBV4-3 | TRBD1 | CASSQDVQGWGSPLHF | TGCGCCAGCAGCCAAGACGTACAGGGGTGGGGTTCACCCCTCCACTTT
. | TRBJ1-1 | TRBV6-4 | TRBD1 | CASRQTGDDTEAFF | TGTGCCAGCAGGCAAACAGGGGACGACACTGAAGCTTTCTTT
. | TRBJ1-2 | TRBV28 | . | CASTRGGGGGGYTF | TGTGCCAGCACTAGAGGCGGGGGAGGAGGCGGCTACACCTTC
. | TRBJ1-5 | TRBV12-3/TRBV12-4 | . | CASSLVLGAQHF | TGTGCCAGCAGTTTAGTATTGGGAGCCCAGCATTTT
. | TRBJ2-4 | TRBV6-2/TRBV6-3 | TRBD2 | CASSRTPSGGGTLAKNIQYF | TGTGCCAGCAGTCGTACCCCTAGCGGGGGGGGAACCCTAGCCAAAAACATTCAGTACTTC
. | TRBJ1-3 | TRBV25-1 | . | CASSEYSTSGNTIYF | TGTGCCAGCAGTGAATATTCAACTTCTGGAAACACCATATATTTT
. | TRBJ2-7 | TRBV15 | TRBD1 | CATSRDQGAEQYF | TGTGCCACCAGCAGAGATCAGGGGGCCGAGCAGTACTTC
. | TRBJ2-2 | TRBV27 | . | CASSLSLSIGAGELFF | TGTGCCAGCAGTTTATCCTTGTCCATTGGGGCCGGGGAGCTGTTTTTT
. | TRBJ1-5 | TRBV27 | . | CASRDSQNQPQHF | TGTGCCAGCAGGGACAGCCAGAATCAGCCCCAGCATTTT
. | TRBJ2-3 | TRBV19 | . | CASSLSRASTDTQYF | TGTGCCAGTAGTCTATCTAGGGCTAGCACAGATACGCAGTATTTT
. | TRBJ1-2 | TRBV5-1 | . | CASSTGLTANYGYTF | TGCGCCAGCAGCACGGGACTGACTGCTAACTATGGCTACACCTTC
. | TRBJ1-2 | TRBV19 | . | CASSPSPGAQGGYTF | TGTGCCAGTAGCCCGTCTCCGGGGGCGCAGGGCGGCTACACCTTC
. | TRBJ2-5 | TRBV5-4 | . | CASSRVGAETQYF | TGTGCCAGCAGCCGAGTTGGGGCAGAGACCCAGTACTTC
once | TRBJ2-3 | TRBV5-1 | . | CASSLVNTQYF | TGCGCCAGCAGCTTGGTAAATACGCAGTATTTT